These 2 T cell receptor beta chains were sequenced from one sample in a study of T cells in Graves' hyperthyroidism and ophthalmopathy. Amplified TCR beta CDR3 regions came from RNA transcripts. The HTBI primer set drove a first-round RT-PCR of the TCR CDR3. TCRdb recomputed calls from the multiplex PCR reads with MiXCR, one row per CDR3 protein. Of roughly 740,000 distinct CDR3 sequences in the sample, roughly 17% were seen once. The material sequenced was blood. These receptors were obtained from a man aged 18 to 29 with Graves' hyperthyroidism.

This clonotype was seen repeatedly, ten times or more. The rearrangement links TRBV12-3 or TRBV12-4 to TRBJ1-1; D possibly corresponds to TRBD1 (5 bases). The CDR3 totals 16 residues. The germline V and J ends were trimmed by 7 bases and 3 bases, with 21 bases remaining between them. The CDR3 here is CASTYAPRGSDTEAFF. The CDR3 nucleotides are TGTGCCAGCACCTACGCCCCGAGGGGATCGGACACTGAAGCTTTCTTT.

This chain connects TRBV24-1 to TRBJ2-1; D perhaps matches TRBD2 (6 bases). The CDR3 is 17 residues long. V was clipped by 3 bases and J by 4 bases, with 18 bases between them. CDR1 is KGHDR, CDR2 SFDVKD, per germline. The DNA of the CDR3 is TGTGCCACCAGTGATCCCCGGGTTGGCGGGGTATACAATGAGCAGTTCTTC. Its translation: CATSDPRVGGVYNEQFF.